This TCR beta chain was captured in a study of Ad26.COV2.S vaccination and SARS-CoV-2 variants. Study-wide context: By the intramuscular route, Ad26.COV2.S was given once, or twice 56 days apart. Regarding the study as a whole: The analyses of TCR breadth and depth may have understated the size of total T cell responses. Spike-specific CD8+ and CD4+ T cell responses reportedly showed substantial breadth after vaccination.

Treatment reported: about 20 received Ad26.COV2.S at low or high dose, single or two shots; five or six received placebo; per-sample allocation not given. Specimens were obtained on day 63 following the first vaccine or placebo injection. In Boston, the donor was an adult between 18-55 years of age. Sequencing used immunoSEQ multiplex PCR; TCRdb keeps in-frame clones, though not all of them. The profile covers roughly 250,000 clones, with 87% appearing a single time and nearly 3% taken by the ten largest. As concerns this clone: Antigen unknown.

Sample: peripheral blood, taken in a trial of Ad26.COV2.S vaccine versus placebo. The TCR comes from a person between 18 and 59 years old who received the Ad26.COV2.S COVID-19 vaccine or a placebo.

Written as DNA, the CDR3 is TGTGCCAGTAGTATTACAGGCCTCTATAATTCACCCCTCCACTTT. Translated: CASSITGLYNSPLHF. V gene TRBV19 combines with J gene TRBJ1-6; a possible D gene is TRBD1 (5 bases). The length of the CDR3 is 15 residues. Trimming took 3 bases from V and 3 from J, leaving 9 bases between them. Per germline, CDR1 LNHDA and CDR2 SQIVND (reference sequence). Full variable domain (remainder filled in from reference TRBV19 and TRBJ1-6): DGGITQSPKYLFRKEGQNVTLSCEQNLNHDAMYWYRQDPGQGLRLIYYSQIVNDFQKGDIAEGYSVSREKKESFPLTVTSAQKNPTAFYLCASSITGLYNSPLHFGNGTRLTVT.